This T cell receptor beta chain stems from a study of cytomegalovirus exposure and HLA in healthy donors. J lost 6 bases, V lost 4 bases, and 9 bases had no gene match. This CDR3 is 15 amino acids long. In germline, CDR1 is SGHAT, CDR2 FQNNGV. PCR primers comprised 60 Vbeta and 13 Jbeta primers. Sequenced by immunoSEQ multiplex PCR; TCRdb stores in-frame clones only, minus some. The sample includes about 250,000 clones, roughly 78% of them seen just once. This receptor was taken from a boy aged 10-17 years in good health and CMV-seronegative. The V call is TRBV11-2, the J call TRBJ2-7; the match to TRBD1 covers 10 bases. The specimen was PBMCs. The CDR3 sequence is CASSWNGQGGREQYF. CDR3 bases: TGTGCCAGCAGCTGGAATGGACAGGGGGGACGCGAGCAGTACTTC. The entire variable domain, with the rest obtained from reference TRBV11-2 and TRBJ2-7, is as follows: EAGVAQSPRYKIIEKRQSVAFWCNPISGHATLYWYQQILGQGPKLLIQFQNNGVVDDSQLPKDRFSAERLKGVDSTLKIQPAKLEDSAVYLCASSWNGQGGREQYFGPGTRLTVT.